Following are 19 T cell receptor beta chains from one sample sequenced in a study of HIV-infected children after antiretroviral therapy interruption (dated by TCRdb to the late 2010s). Library construction relied on 3' RACE. Sequencing was performed on an Illumina MiSeq. To correct PCR amplification bias, TCR libraries were generated from RNA with a 3' RACE protocol that used unique molecular identifiers. Using fastp at Q25 and MiXCR, TCRdb reprocessed the public reads and kept productive beta chains. Rows merge per CDR3 protein into single entries with the most common DNA and genes. The sample table holds about 89,000 distinct CDR3 sequences, of which approximately 6.9% were seen once. The ten largest clones add up to roughly 1% of the sample. The sample's treatment or condition label, decoded: PENTA 11 planned treatment interruption arm or continuous ART arm. Sequenced material: CD45RA+ CD4+ T cells from PBMCs, pooled from several time points, taken from a donor given antiretroviral therapy, either interrupted or continuous. The cell subset or site label here, explained by the study, means: naive CD4+ CD45RA+ CD45RO- T cells. These receptors all stem from a pool of human donors with HIV.

The chain recombines TRBV10-3 with TRBJ1-1, with D hard to call. Between the trimmed V and J ends, which lost 2 bases and 2 bases, there was a span of 9 bases. Germline V gene data show CDR1 as ENHRY and CDR2 as SYGVKD. The CDR3 sequence is 14 residues long. The CDR3 region is CAISEGRSNTEAFF. The CDR3 DNA follows: TGTGCCATCAGTGAGGGTCGGAGTAACACTGAAGCTTTCTTT.

Note on this clonotype: With a much larger clone just one base away, this may be a read error. The chain uses TRBV6-5 and TRBJ2-5; D gene unclear. Germline CDR1 is MNHEY and CDR2 is SVGAGI. CDR3 length: 11 residues. V was trimmed by 5 bases and J by 4 bases, leaving 5 bases between them. The CDR3 protein is CASSNRETQYF. CDR3 nucleotides: TGTGCCAGCAGTAACAGAGAGACCCAGTACTTC.

This clonotype was counted many times. This rearrangement joins TRBV10-2 to TRBJ1-1, with D perhaps TRBD1 (5 bases). This CDR3 spans 13 amino acids. Germline CDR1 WSHSY, CDR2 SAAADI. V lost 4 bases to trimming and J lost 2 bases, with 8 bases between them. This chain's CDR3 is CASSVGVNTEAFF. The CDR3 DNA reads TGCGCCAGCAGTGTAGGGGTAAACACTGAAGCTTTCTTT.

The table lists this clonotype with a few counts. This chain links TRBV6-1 with TRBJ2-4; D possibly matches TRBD1 or TRBD2 (5 bases each). V shed 6 bases and J shed 8 bases, with 11 bases lying between them. The CDR3 contains 12 residues. Germline CDR1 is MNHNS and CDR2 is SASEGT. CDR3: CASSLVGDIQYF. DNA of the CDR3: TGTGCCAGCAGCTTGGTGGGGGACATTCAGTACTTC.

This clonotype was counted many times. V is TRBV6-6 and J is TRBJ2-7, with D perhaps TRBD2 (6 bases). Germline V CDR1 and CDR2: MNHNY, SVGAGI (reference sequence). The ends were cut back, 2 bases at V and 11 bases at J, with 10 bases in the middle. This CDR3 is built from 11 residues. CDR3 amino acids: CASSYAGWEYF. The DNA for the CDR3 is TGTGCCAGCAGTTACGCGGGGTGGGAGTACTTC.

The V gene is TRBV20-1, the J gene TRBJ2-1; 7 bases are a match to TRBD2. Germline V gene sequence: CDR1 DFQATT, CDR2 SNEGSKA (reference sequence). This CDR3 has 15 amino acids. V was pared by 5 bases and J by 2 bases, with 9 bases of the junction left unmatched. The CDR3 DNA reads as TGCAGTGCTTTGACTAGCTTTGGCACCTACAATGAGCAGTTCTTC. Protein: CSALTSFGTYNEQFF.

This clonotype was counted between two and nine times. The chain joins TRBV3-1 to TRBJ2-3; 12 bases fit TRBD2. V shed 4 bases, J shed 0 bases, and the junction held 2 bases outside the gene matches. In germline, CDR1 is LGHDT, CDR2 YNNKEL (reference sequence). There are 16 residues in the CDR3. CDR3 bases: TGTGCCAGCAGCCCCCTAGCGGGGGGGAGCACAGATACGCAGTATTTT. It codes for CASSPLAGGSTDTQYF.

Many counts were recorded for this clonotype. The V and J genes are TRBV19 and TRBJ1-1, with 7 bases identical to TRBD1. This CDR3 spans 18 amino acids. The V gene end was trimmed by 0 bases and the J gene end by 1 base; junction bases not matched to a gene: 11. From germline, CDR1 is LNHDA and CDR2 SQIVND (reference sequence). CDR3 protein: CASSIDGFAGQENTEAFF. The CDR3 region has the DNA TGTGCCAGTAGTATAGATGGGTTCGCAGGACAGGAGAACACTGAAGCTTTCTTT.

The chain couples TRBV7-3 to TRBJ2-3; D perhaps matches TRBD1 (5 bases). V lost 1 base and J 1 base, leaving 15 bases between the germline ends. This CDR3 is 17 amino acids long. CDR1 and CDR2 (germline): SGHTA, FQGTGA. The CDR3 DNA reads TGTGCCAGCAGCTTAAAAGGGATGGGGCAGGGCACAGATACGCAGTATTTT. The encoded protein is CASSLKGMGQGTDTQYF.

This chain joins TRBV7-9 and TRBJ2-6; D could derive from TRBD1 or TRBD2 (5 bases each). Trimming took off 8 bases at V and 0 bases at J, with 11 bases between the two ends. There are 15 residues in the CDR3. Per germline, CDR1 SEHNR and CDR2 FQNEAQ (reference sequence). The CDR3 nucleotides are TGTGCCAGCCCCCTTGGGGGCTCTGGGGCCAACGTCCTGACTTTC. This codes for CASPLGGSGANVLTF.

This clonotype was picked up many times. The genes are TRBV6-2 or TRBV6-3 and TRBJ2-7; either TRBD1 or TRBD2 may fit D (5 bases each). CDR3 length: 17 amino acids. Germline lookup yields CDR1 MNHEY and CDR2 SVGEGT. Trimming took 8 bases from V and 5 from J, leaving 28 bases between them. CDR3 loop: CASEGAGAPLGENEQYF. DNA of the CDR3: TGTGCCAGCGAAGGAGCTGGGGCCCCGCTTGGGGAGAACGAGCAGTACTTC.

This clonotype turned up a few times. The chain links TRBV2 to TRBJ1-3; 8 bases agree with TRBD1. V shed 1 base and J 2 bases; nucleotides not matched to a gene: 1. Germline assignment: CDR1 SNHLY and CDR2 FYNNEI. The CDR3 spans 15 residues. The CDR3 spells CASSEVRGPGNTIYF. CDR3 DNA sequence: TGTGCCAGCAGTGAAGTCAGGGGGCCTGGAAACACCATATATTTT.

This clonotype was recorded at least ten times. The chain couples TRBV3-1 to TRBJ2-7; D is possibly TRBD2 (5 bases). CDR1 and CDR2 from the germline V gene are LGHDT and YNNKEL (reference sequence). The CDR3 has 15 residues. Trimming cost V 4 bases and J 3 bases, with 16 bases left between them. The CDR3 loop is CASSPFQDGVYEQYF. Written as DNA, the CDR3 is TGTGCCAGCAGCCCATTCCAAGACGGGGTCTACGAGCAGTACTTC.

This clonotype has a count of ten or more. This rearrangement joins TRBV12-3 or TRBV12-4 to TRBJ2-7; no firm D call. The CDR3 is 14 amino acids. Trimming cost V 4 bases and J 0 bases, with 10 bases left between them. The CDR3: CASSSERYSYEQYF. CDR3 coding DNA: TGTGCCAGCAGTTCGGAGAGGTACTCCTACGAGCAGTACTTC.

In its sample, this clonotype was seen many times. This chain uses TRBV7-3 with TRBJ1-1, with unresolved D. Per germline, CDR1 SGHTA and CDR2 FQGTGA. The CDR3 loop spans 14 amino acids. With 5 bases removed from V and 5 bases from J, the gap between germline ends came to 15 bases. DNA of the CDR3: TGTGCCAGCAGCCAGGACGTAAGAGGGACTGAAGCTTTCTTT. Translating it yields CASSQDVRGTEAFF.

At least ten counts were recorded for this clonotype. The V gene is TRBV14, the J gene TRBJ1-4, with D possibly matching TRBD1 (6 bases). From germline, CDR1 is SGHDN and CDR2 FVKESK. V was cut by 4 bases and J by 3 bases, with 9 bases left in between. The length of the CDR3 is 14 residues. This CDR3 reads CASSRQAPNEKLFF. DNA of the CDR3: TGTGCCAGCAGCCGACAGGCCCCTAATGAAAAACTGTTTTTT.

This clonotype has a count of ten or more. V and J are TRBV12-5 and TRBJ1-2; no clear D gene. The germline V gene encodes CDR1 LGHNT and CDR2 FRNRAP. Trimming pared 5 bases from V and 4 bases from J, leaving 23 bases between. The CDR3 sequence is 17 residues long. CDR3 region: CASGPTGEAPKGYGYTF. CDR3 sequence (DNA): TGTGCTAGTGGTCCCACGGGAGAAGCTCCTAAGGGCTATGGCTACACCTTC.

Ten or more counts support this clonotype. This sequence joins TRBV19 and TRBJ2-5; D is ambiguous. The CDR3 consists of 15 residues. Germline V gene sequence: CDR1 LNHDA, CDR2 SQIVND (reference sequence). V was trimmed by 1 base and J by 3 bases, leaving 12 bases between them. The CDR3 is CASSIAATQKETQYF. The CDR3 region has the DNA TGTGCCAGTAGTATAGCGGCAACCCAAAAAGAGACCCAGTACTTC.

This clonotype was recorded a few times. This chain connects TRBV27 to TRBJ2-5; D is perhaps TRBD2 (6 bases). Trimming stripped 3 bases from V and 6 bases from J, with 14 bases between. CDR1 and CDR2 from the germline V gene are MNHEY and SMNVEV (reference sequence). The CDR3 extends over 14 amino acids. CDR3 amino acids: CASSFSGTLKTQYF. The CDR3 DNA sequence: TGTGCCAGCAGTTTCTCAGGGACTCTTAAGACCCAGTACTTC.